Listed below are T cell receptor beta chains from one sample, sequenced in a study of blood T cell repertoires in COVID-19. Here immunoSEQ multiplex PCR was the method, and the copy in TCRdb shows in-frame clones only, minus some. The sample includes tens of thousands of clones, approximately 90% of them seen just once. Material: peripheral blood. Receptors originate from a man between 65 and 85 years old with active or convalescent COVID-19. Each CDR3 is given with its conserved first and last residue. Fields, in order: CDR3 length, D gene, clone size, V gene, J gene, CDR3 DNA, CDR3 protein. A D gene is named only where the DNA matches it firmly. Only some rows state a clone size, as once, few, many or a class for expanded clones.

14,TRBD2,-,TRBV28,TRBJ2-7,TGTGCCAGCAGGGCGAGCGGGGTGGACTACGAGCAGTACTTC,CASRASGVDYEQYF
18,TRBD1,-,TRBV18,TRBJ1-1,TGTGCCAGCTCACCACCCCTCCGCGACAGGGGGCGCCGCACTGAAGCTTTCTTT,CASSPPLRDRGRRTEAFF
12,-,few,TRBV15,TRBJ2-4,TGTGCCACCAGCAGTCTCGCTACCCATCAGTACTTC,CATSSLATHQYF
18,TRBD2,once,TRBV15,TRBJ2-7,TGTGCCACCAGCAGTAAGACTAGCGGGAACAGAAACGCCTACGAGCAGTACTTC,CATSSKTSGNRNAYEQYF
15,TRBD2,-,TRBV27,TRBJ2-5,TGTGCCAGCCGTAGCGGGAGGGACTCCGAAGAGACCCAGTACTTC,CASRSGRDSEETQYF
18,TRBD2,-,TRBV15,TRBJ2-1,TGTGCCACCAGCAAATCGAGCGGGGGGCTACCTAAAAACAATGAGCAGTTCTTC,CATSKSSGGLPKNNEQFF
11,-,-,TRBV7-6,TRBJ2-1,TGTGCCAGCAGCCCTGAGAGTGAGCAGTTCTTC,CASSPESEQFF
14,TRBD1,-,TRBV9,TRBJ2-7,TGTGCCAGCAGCGTAGGACAGGGGGGCTACGAGCAGTACTTC,CASSVGQGGYEQYF
14,-,-,TRBV5-1,TRBJ1-4,TGCGCCAGCAGCTTAGACAGTTCTAATGAAAAACTGTTTTTT,CASSLDSSNEKLFF
12,-,-,TRBV2,TRBJ1-5,TGTGCCAGCAGTAGAACAAATCAGCCCCAGCATTTT,CASSRTNQPQHF
15,-,-,TRBV6-5,TRBJ1-6,TGTGCCAGCAGTTACTCGAGGTTACTTTCTTTACCCCTCCACTTT,CASSYSRLLSLPLHF
14,-,-,TRBV7-2,TRBJ1-1,TGTGCCAGCAGAACAGGCTCCGCGAACACTGAAGCTTTCTTT,CASRTGSANTEAFF
15,-,-,TRBV6-1,TRBJ1-5,TGTGCCAGCAGTGAAGTGGCCGGGGGCAATCAGCCCCAGCATTTT,CASSEVAGGNQPQHF
16,TRBD2,once,TRBV3-1/TRBV3-2,TRBJ2-1,TGTGCCAGCAGCCACCGCCCCCGGGGGAGGCGGGAGGCCCAGTTCTTC,CASSHRPRGRREAQFF
16,TRBD1,-,TRBV4-1,TRBJ1-4,TGCGCCAGCAGCCAAGGGGGACAGGGGGCTGGGGAAAAACTGTTTTTT,CASSQGGQGAGEKLFF
15,TRBD2,-,TRBV10-3,TRBJ2-2,TGTGCCACGGCGGGAGCTAGCGGAAACACCGGGGAGCTGTTTTTT,CATAGASGNTGELFF
15,TRBD1,many,TRBV2,TRBJ1-1,TGTGCCAGCCAAACTCAGGGGGCGATTCACACTGAAGCTTTCTTT,CASQTQGAIHTEAFF
14,TRBD2,-,TRBV27,TRBJ2-7,TGTGCCAGCAGACCGACTAGCGGGATTTACGAGCAGTACTTC,CASRPTSGIYEQYF
14,TRBD2,-,TRBV5-1,TRBJ2-3,TGCGCCAGCAGCTTAGCGGGAGGTCCAGATACGCAGTATTTT,CASSLAGGPDTQYF
15,-,-,TRBV4-3,TRBJ2-1,TGCGCCAGCAGCCAAGCGAGCGGTTACTACAATGAGCAGTTCTTC,CASSQASGYYNEQFF
14,-,-,TRBV9,TRBJ1-2,TGTGCCAGCAGCGTAGGGGGAGTAAGCTATGGCTACACCTTC,CASSVGGVSYGYTF
14,TRBD2,-,TRBV5-1,TRBJ2-7,TGCGCCAGCAGCTCGGGGACTAGCGGGGTCGAGCAGTACTTC,CASSSGTSGVEQYF
15,-,-,TRBV7-3,TRBJ2-3,TGTGCCAGCAGCCCTAACAGGGAAGGGTCAGATACGCAGTATTTT,CASSPNREGSDTQYF
18,TRBD1,-,TRBV5-1,TRBJ2-2,TGCGCCAGCAGTTTGCTGGACAGGCCCAGCTCGAACACCGGGGAGCTGTTTTTT,CASSLLDRPSSNTGELFF
14,-,-,TRBV28,TRBJ1-2,TGTGCCAGCAGTTTCGGCCAGGCCGGGGATGGCTACACCTTC,CASSFGQAGDGYTF
14,TRBD2,once,TRBV11-2,TRBJ2-1,TGTGCCAGCAGCGGACGGACTAGCGTCTATGAGCAGTTCTTC,CASSGRTSVYEQFF
14,-,-,TRBV21-1,TRBJ1-2,TGTGCCACCGAGGAGGCAGGGAGGCGCTATGGCTACACCTTC,CATEEAGRRYGYTF
17,-,-,TRBV27,TRBJ2-6,TGTGCCAGCAGTCCAACAGGGTCTCACTCTGGGGCCAACGTCCTGACTTTC,CASSPTGSHSGANVLTF
15,TRBD2,-,TRBV19,TRBJ2-1,TGTGCCAGTAGTATGATGATGCTAGCGGGAAATGAGCAGTTCTTC,CASSMMMLAGNEQFF
14,-,-,TRBV5-6,TRBJ2-7,TGTGCCAGCAGCTTTGGATCACAGGGCTACGAGCAGTACTTC,CASSFGSQGYEQYF
13,-,once,TRBV5-5,TRBJ1-1,TGTGCCAGCAGCTTCGGGGTACACACTGAAGCTTTCTTT,CASSFGVHTEAFF
17,TRBD2,few,TRBV4-1,TRBJ2-1,TGCGCCAGCAGCCAGGGACTAGCGAAAAGCTCCTACAATGAGCAGTTCTTC,CASSQGLAKSSYNEQFF